The clone carrying this T cell receptor (beta chain) turned up a few times. Deletions cut 8 bases from V and 2 bases from J, with 15 bases between. The CDR3 covers 15 residues. CDR1 is SGHTA and CDR2 is FQGNSA in the germline V gene. Per-sample yields of isolated PBMCs were at least 6 million. This sample is drawn from a study of blood T cells in healthy people across ages. The authors ran a second PCR of roughly 6 to 12 cycles using a sample-barcoded 5' primer and a J-beta primer mix. TCRdb analysed the 5' RACE reads with MiXCR anew, one entry per CDR3 protein. Counted here are 450,000 to 650,000 distinct CDR3 sequences, more than 20% occurring once; the ten biggest clones make up around 10%. These sequences were also reported in another study, on T cells of mothers and their children.

The sequence was collected from a boy younger than 18 in good health. The sequenced sample consisted of blood. V usage is TRBV7-2 and J usage is TRBJ2-2; a weak D match, TRBD2 (7 bases). The CDR3 DNA reads as TGTGCCAGCTCCAAGGGGGGGGCTAACACCGGGGAGCTGTTTTTT. This encodes CASSKGGANTGELFF. Based on the CDR3 plus reference TRBV7-2 and TRBJ2-2, the full variable domain is GAGVSQSPSNKVTEKGKDVELRCDPISGHTALYWYRQSLGQGLEFLIYFQGNSAPDKSGLPSDRFSAERTGGSVSTLTIQRTQQEDSAVYLCASSKGGANTGELFFGEGSRLTVL.